The TCR beta chain under discussion was sequenced for a study of T-cell memory formation after mild COVID-19. Study-wide background: The two donors had largely donor-specific TCR clusters. Study-wide results and limits: A second wave of clones peaked on day 37, and their SARS-CoV-2 specificity went unconfirmed.

This clonotype was counted between two and nine times. Its cognate antigen is unknown. Each CDR3 protein gets one entry after TCRdb re-called the 5' RACE reads with MiXCR. There are approximately 410,000 distinct CDR3 sequences in the sample; about 25% occur only once, and around 12% lies in the top ten. Deletions cut 5 bases from V and 6 bases from J, with 14 bases between. The CDR3 spans 13 residues. Germline loops: CDR1 SEHNR, CDR2 FQNEAQ (reference sequence). Sequencing was done on a sample of PBMCs or a T cell subset sorted from them (not recorded which). This TCR derives from an adult woman who had mild COVID-19 (a few samples of this study predate the infection). Cell type and time point are not known. The V and J genes are TRBV7-9 and TRBJ2-7; tentatively, D is TRBD2 (5 bases). Written as DNA, the CDR3 is TGTGCCAGCAGCCCAGGAGGTGGAGCCGAGCAGTACTTC. The encoded protein is CASSPGGGAEQYF.